This T cell receptor beta chain was sequenced for a study of blood T cell repertoires in COVID-19 (dated by TCRdb to 2020 to 2022). About the full investigation: Samples covering the acute and convalescent phases of COVID-19 were provided by collaborators in the United States, Italy and Spain. Where available, HLA class I and class II types were taken from metadata supplied by the sample provider and were not determined by assay-based typing. The repertoires were made available in a free public database intended to serve as a resource for research on the immune response to SARS-CoV-2. Deeply sampled blood TCRbeta repertoires from subjects exposed to, actively infected with, or recovered from COVID-19 were included in the dataset. Samples were obtained from the ongoing ImmuneRACE study (first 160 participants) and from about 1,300 subjects provided by 6 global collaborators. A de-identified subject ID, COVID-19 status, age in years and sex were almost always included in the sample metadata. The prospective study material was composed of cDNA or gDNA derived from T cells, B-cell-depleted T cells, or PBMCs. General findings and caveats noted by the study authors: Clinical and demographic metadata were provided uncurated, with the amount varying by source and participant.

Whole blood was collected in K2EDTA tubes by collaborating institutions according to the institutions' own protocols. For TCRbeta analysis, collaborator samples were shipped as frozen whole blood, as isolated PBMCs, or as DNA extracted from either sample type. TCRbeta CDR3 regions were amplified from genomic DNA by means of the immunoSEQ Assay, a bias-controlled multiplex PCR. The authors' analysis ran thus. The number of nucleated cells in each sample was estimated from the amplification of reference gene primers within the assay. To quantify the absolute abundance of each unique TCRbeta CDR3 rearrangement, sequence reads were collapsed and filtered. For each sample, productive Simpson clonality was calculated by taking the square root of Simpson's diversity index across productive rearrangements. The clones in this table, taken by TCRdb from immuneACCESS, are in-frame only. Not every clone is retained; where verified, under half of the shortfall comes from an unresolved V gene, and the cause of the rest is unknown. The DNA gave D and trimming, while V, J and clone size come from that table. The sample table holds about 150,000 clones, of which 75% to 85% were seen once. The ten largest clones add up to around 6.7% of the sample.

A remark on this clone: Its antigen is still unknown. Within one base of it there is no much larger clone, and no base qualities were kept.

The CDR3 runs 15 amino acids, cysteine and phenylalanine included. CDR3 DNA only is kept here, 45 bases in frame from base 1. CDR1 and CDR2, per the germline V gene, are ENHRY and SYGVKD. The trim is 0 bases for V and 0 bases for J, with a gap of 8 bases between the germline ends. The sequenced material came from peripheral blood. This TCR derives from a woman between 50 and 59 years old in a cohort sampled during active or convalescent COVID-19. The chain couples TRBV10-3 to TRBJ1-2, and the D gene may be TRBD1, 6 bases matching. In nucleotides, the sequence is TGTGCCATCAGTGAGTCGGCAGGGGCTAACTATGGCTACACCTTC. Its protein reads: CAISESAGANYGYTF.